Given below is one T cell receptor beta chain in context. The antigen remains unidentified. These data belong to a study of Ad26.COV2.S vaccination and SARS-CoV-2 variants. Study overall: In the COV1001 trial, the donor was in the Ad26.COV2.S arm. Study-level points and caveats: Placebo recipients and vaccine recipients were similar in non-spike TCR breadth. While placebo recipients had lower spike-specific TCR breadth, vaccine recipients had more.

This table comes from immunoSEQ multiplex PCR, and its TCRdb copy is limited to in-frame clones, with some not included. The top ten clones hold around 10% of a sample with around 300,000 clones, roughly 90% of them seen once. Noted treatment: about 20 received Ad26.COV2.S at low or high dose, single or two shots; several received placebo; per-sample allocation not given. Day 63 following the first vaccine or placebo injection was when the samples were taken. The study used a vaccine consisting of an Ad26 vector that expressed Wuhan-strain SARS-CoV-2 spike. The germline V gene encodes CDR1 LNHDA and CDR2 SQIVND (reference sequence). Losses at the gene ends were 3 bases for V and 2 bases for J; bases not matched to a gene: 9. The length of the CDR3 is 16 residues.

Source: peripheral blood, taken in a trial of Ad26.COV2.S vaccine versus placebo. The chain recombines TRBV19 with TRBJ2-7; 8 nucleotides align to TRBD1. This receptor was obtained from a person between 18 and 60 years old who received the Ad26.COV2.S COVID-19 vaccine or a placebo. The CDR3 coding sequence is TGTGCCAGTAGTATTGTAGGGGGGACAGGTGCCTACGAGCAGTACTTC. As protein: CASSIVGGTGAYEQYF.